The clone carrying this T cell receptor beta chain has at least ten counts. The antigen remains undetermined. This entry comes from a study of post-analysis software for immune sequencing data. Each TCR beta cDNA library carried unique molecular identifiers. TCRdb processed the PCR reads anew with MiXCR; each CDR3 protein has one entry. The sample records about 260,000 distinct CDR3 sequences, just over 35% being singletons. V lost 1 base and J lost 5; bases outside the gene matches: 1. The germline V gene encodes CDR1 LGHDT and CDR2 YNNKEL (reference sequence). The CDR3 loop spans 13 amino acids. Findings and limits, study-wide: A handful of TRBV segments were significantly more frequent in patients than in controls. TRBV5-6, TRBV5-1 and TRBV20-1 were among these segments. There was significantly lower normalized Chao1 diversity in multiple sclerosis patients than in controls.

Sequences were obtained from blood. V gene TRBV3-1 combines with J gene TRBJ2-5, with 7 bases identical to TRBD2. The clonotype originates from a girl aged 5-17 years with multiple sclerosis. This chain's CDR3 is CASSQGLAETQYF. CDR3 DNA: TGTGCCAGCAGCCAAGGACTAGCCGAGACCCAGTACTTC.